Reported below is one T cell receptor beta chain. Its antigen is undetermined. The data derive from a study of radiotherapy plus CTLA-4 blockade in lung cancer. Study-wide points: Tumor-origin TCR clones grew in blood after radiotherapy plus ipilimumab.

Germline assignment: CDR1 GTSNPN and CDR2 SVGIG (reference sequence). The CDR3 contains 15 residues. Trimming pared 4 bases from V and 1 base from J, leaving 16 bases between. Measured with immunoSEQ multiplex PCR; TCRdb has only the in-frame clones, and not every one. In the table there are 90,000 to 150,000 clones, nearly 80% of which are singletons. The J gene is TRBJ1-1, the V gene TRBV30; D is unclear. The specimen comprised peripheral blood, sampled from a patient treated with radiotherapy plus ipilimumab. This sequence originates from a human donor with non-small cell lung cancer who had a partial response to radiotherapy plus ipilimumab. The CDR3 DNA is TGTGCCTGGATTGGGTTGGGCAGCCCGAACACTGAAGCTTTCTTT. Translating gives CAWIGLGSPNTEAFF. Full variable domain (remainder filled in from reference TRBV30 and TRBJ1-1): SQTIHQWPATLVQPVGSPLSLECTVEGTSNPNLYWYRQAAGRGLQLLFYSVGIGQISSEVPQNLSASRPQDRQFILSSKKLLLSDSGFYLCAWIGLGSPNTEAFFGQGTRLTVV.